Listed below are T cell receptor beta chains from one sample, sequenced in a study of CD8 T cells in Susac syndrome. TCRdb called the immunoSEQ multiplex PCR reads again in MiXCR, with one record for every CDR3 protein. The sample contains about 210,000 distinct CDR3 sequences, approximately 95% of which appear only once. The sequenced sample consisted of CD4+ T cells from PBMCs. These receptors all come from a human donor with multiple sclerosis. Each CDR3 is given with its conserved first and last residue. Fields, in order: V gene, J gene, clone size, D gene, CDR3 protein, CDR3 DNA. D genes are given only for firm matches. Size is stated for part of the rows, as once, few or many counts, or as a class when the clone is expanded.

V gene: TRBV5-1; J gene: TRBJ2-7; clone size: .; D gene: .; CDR3 protein: CASSFTGDLSEQYF; CDR3 DNA: TGCGCCAGCAGCTTCACAGGGGACTTAAGCGAGCAGTACTTC
V gene: TRBV28; J gene: TRBJ2-7; clone size: .; D gene: TRBD2; CDR3 protein: CASTSTRGGGEYF; CDR3 DNA: TGTGCCAGCACCTCCACCCGGGGCGGGGGGGAGTACTTC
V gene: TRBV19; J gene: TRBJ1-6; clone size: .; D gene: .; CDR3 protein: CASSSVITDSPLHF; CDR3 DNA: TGTGCCAGTAGCTCGGTCATAACTGACTCACCCCTCCACTTT
V gene: TRBV29-1; J gene: TRBJ1-1; clone size: once; D gene: .; CDR3 protein: CSAGTVGNTEAFF; CDR3 DNA: TGCAGCGCCGGAACGGTTGGGAACACTGAAGCTTTCTTT
V gene: TRBV27; J gene: TRBJ1-1; clone size: .; D gene: TRBD1; CDR3 protein: CASSFDRQGYTEAFF; CDR3 DNA: TGTGCCAGCAGTTTCGATCGACAGGGCTACACTGAAGCTTTCTTT
V gene: TRBV9; J gene: TRBJ1-3; clone size: .; D gene: .; CDR3 protein: CASSVAQTSGNTIYF; CDR3 DNA: TGTGCCAGCAGCGTAGCCCAAACTTCTGGAAACACCATATATTTT
V gene: TRBV30; J gene: TRBJ2-1; clone size: .; D gene: .; CDR3 protein: CAWSGEMTSASENEQFF; CDR3 DNA: TGTGCCTGGAGTGGGGAAATGACTAGTGCATCCGAAAATGAGCAGTTCTTC
V gene: TRBV11-2; J gene: TRBJ2-7; clone size: .; D gene: .; CDR3 protein: CASSHYPTGVLYEQYF; CDR3 DNA: TGTGCCAGCAGCCATTACCCCACAGGTGTACTTTACGAGCAGTACTTC
V gene: TRBV3-1; J gene: TRBJ2-1; clone size: once; D gene: TRBD2; CDR3 protein: CASKQTSGYNEQFF; CDR3 DNA: TGTGCCAGCAAACAGACTAGCGGTTACAATGAGCAGTTCTTC
V gene: TRBV20-1; J gene: TRBJ2-1; clone size: .; D gene: .; CDR3 protein: CSGSSIYNEQFF; CDR3 DNA: TGCAGTGGGTCTAGTATCTACAATGAGCAGTTCTTC
V gene: TRBV5-1; J gene: TRBJ2-5; clone size: .; D gene: .; CDR3 protein: CASSLFVGETQYF; CDR3 DNA: TGCGCCAGCAGCTTGTTCGTTGGTGAGACCCAGTACTTC
V gene: TRBV15; J gene: TRBJ2-1; clone size: .; D gene: TRBD2; CDR3 protein: CATSRKTSGARNEQFF; CDR3 DNA: TGTGCCACCAGCAGAAAAACTAGCGGGGCACGGAATGAGCAGTTCTTC
V gene: TRBV5-1; J gene: TRBJ1-2; clone size: .; D gene: TRBD1; CDR3 protein: CASSHGTGEAYGYTF; CDR3 DNA: TGCGCCAGCAGCCATGGGACAGGGGAGGCCTATGGCTACACCTTC
V gene: TRBV29-1; J gene: TRBJ2-1; clone size: once; D gene: TRBD2; CDR3 protein: CSVGRTSDEQFF; CDR3 DNA: TGCAGCGTAGGTCGGACTAGCGATGAGCAGTTCTTC
V gene: TRBV3-1; J gene: TRBJ1-1; clone size: once; D gene: .; CDR3 protein: CASSQGHENTEAFF; CDR3 DNA: TGTGCCAGCAGCCAAGGCCATGAGAACACTGAAGCTTTCTTT
V gene: TRBV20-1; J gene: TRBJ1-2; clone size: .; D gene: .; CDR3 protein: CSARVANEGYGYTF; CDR3 DNA: TGCAGTGCTAGAGTAGCTAACGAGGGCTATGGCTACACCTTC
V gene: TRBV23-1; J gene: TRBJ2-7; clone size: .; D gene: .; CDR3 protein: CASHRTSHEFYEQYF; CDR3 DNA: TGCGCCAGCCATAGGACCTCTCATGAATTCTACGAGCAGTACTTC
V gene: TRBV7-9; J gene: TRBJ1-5; clone size: .; D gene: TRBD1; CDR3 protein: CASSSGTGGSVGNQPQHF; CDR3 DNA: TGTGCCAGCAGCTCCGGGACAGGGGGCTCCGTTGGCAATCAGCCCCAGCATTTT
V gene: TRBV11-2; J gene: TRBJ2-4; clone size: .; D gene: .; CDR3 protein: CASSEGPGVGIQYF; CDR3 DNA: TGTGCCAGCAGCGAAGGGCCCGGGGTGGGCATTCAGTACTTC
V gene: TRBV20-1; J gene: TRBJ2-7; clone size: .; D gene: TRBD2; CDR3 protein: CSARGDYTYEQYF; CDR3 DNA: TGCAGTGCTAGAGGGGACTACACCTACGAGCAGTACTTC
V gene: TRBV29-1; J gene: TRBJ1-5; clone size: .; D gene: .; CDR3 protein: CSVDGGNQPQHF; CDR3 DNA: TGCAGCGTTGACGGGGGGAATCAGCCCCAGCATTTT
V gene: TRBV29-1; J gene: TRBJ2-7; clone size: .; D gene: TRBD1; CDR3 protein: CSVDRGQGSEQYF; CDR3 DNA: TGCAGCGTTGATAGGGGACAGGGTTCCGAGCAGTACTTC
V gene: TRBV6-1; J gene: TRBJ2-5; clone size: .; D gene: TRBD1; CDR3 protein: CASSERGRIRETQYF; CDR3 DNA: TGTGCCAGCAGTGAGAGGGGGCGGATCAGAGAGACCCAGTACTTC
V gene: TRBV29-1; J gene: TRBJ1-1; clone size: .; D gene: .; CDR3 protein: CSATLGNTEAFF; CDR3 DNA: TGCAGCGCGACTTTGGGGAACACTGAAGCTTTCTTT
V gene: TRBV6-5; J gene: TRBJ1-6; clone size: .; D gene: .; CDR3 protein: CASSPSLQSPLHF; CDR3 DNA: TGTGCCAGCAGTCCCAGTTTACAGTCACCCCTCCACTTT
V gene: TRBV5-6; J gene: TRBJ1-1; clone size: .; D gene: TRBD1; CDR3 protein: CASSYGTAKAFF; CDR3 DNA: TGTGCCAGCAGCTATGGGACAGCAAAAGCTTTCTTT
V gene: TRBV2; J gene: TRBJ2-7; clone size: .; D gene: TRBD1; CDR3 protein: CASGRTGDYEQYF; CDR3 DNA: TGTGCCAGCGGGAGGACAGGGGACTACGAGCAGTACTTC
V gene: TRBV20-1; J gene: TRBJ1-1; clone size: .; D gene: .; CDR3 protein: CSARDLAVWGAKDTEAFF; CDR3 DNA: TGCAGTGCTAGAGATCTAGCGGTGTGGGGGGCAAAAGACACTGAAGCTTTCTTT
V gene: TRBV15; J gene: TRBJ2-3; clone size: .; D gene: TRBD2; CDR3 protein: CATSRPRSGRLTDTQYF; CDR3 DNA: TGTGCCACCAGCAGACCAAGGAGCGGGAGGTTAACAGATACGCAGTATTTT
V gene: TRBV20-1; J gene: TRBJ2-1; clone size: .; D gene: .; CDR3 protein: CSARDRDEQFF; CDR3 DNA: TGCAGTGCTAGAGATCGTGATGAGCAGTTCTTC
V gene: TRBV7-2; J gene: TRBJ1-5; clone size: .; D gene: .; CDR3 protein: CASSLVGGLDQPQHF; CDR3 DNA: TGTGCCAGCAGCTTAGTGGGGGGGCTTGATCAGCCCCAGCATTTT
V gene: TRBV24-1; J gene: TRBJ2-7; clone size: .; D gene: TRBD1; CDR3 protein: CATSDAAAGGEQYF; CDR3 DNA: TGTGCCACCAGTGACGCGGCGGCAGGGGGCGAGCAGTACTTC
V gene: TRBV5-1; J gene: TRBJ1-5; clone size: few; D gene: .; CDR3 protein: CASSLGGDSNQPQHF; CDR3 DNA: TGCGCCAGCAGCTTGGGAGGAGATAGCAATCAGCCCCAGCATTTT
V gene: TRBV30; J gene: TRBJ1-1; clone size: .; D gene: .; CDR3 protein: CAWRVGRKAFF; CDR3 DNA: TGTGCCTGGAGAGTGGGCAGGAAAGCTTTCTTT
V gene: TRBV7-8; J gene: TRBJ1-4; clone size: .; D gene: .; CDR3 protein: CASSPRIDRNEKLFF; CDR3 DNA: TGTGCCAGCAGCCCCCGGATAGACCGGAATGAAAAACTGTTTTTT